These 9 T cell receptor beta chains were all obtained from the same sample, sequenced in a study of OX40 agonist ivuxolimab in advanced cancers. Sequencing was performed with immunoSEQ multiplex PCR; in TCRdb, only in-frame clones are kept and a portion is missing. The table records more than 30,000 clones, about 85% of them present only once. This specimen was CD4+ or CD8+ T cells sorted from blood, taken in a trial of the OX40 agonist ivuxolimab. The receptors originated from an adult with an advanced solid tumor such as melanoma, head and neck, liver or kidney cancer.

This sequence joins TRBV7-2 and TRBJ1-5; 8 nucleotides align to TRBD1. The length of the CDR3 is 14 residues. After removal of 5 bases from V and 1 base from J, the junction contained 1 base not matched to a gene. Germline CDR1 reads SGHTA; CDR2 reads FQGNSA. The CDR3 sequence: CASSRTGSNQPQHF. For the CDR3, the DNA is TGTGCCAGCAGCCGGACAGGGAGCAATCAGCCCCAGCATTTT.

The CDR3 spells CASSPHKGTNEKLFF. DNA for the CDR3: TGTGCCAGCTCACCACATAAGGGCACTAATGAAAAACTGTTTTTT. V usage is TRBV18 and J usage is TRBJ1-4, with D unclear. The V gene's germline CDR1 is KGHSH and CDR2 LQKENI. Trimming removed 1 base at V and 2 bases at J, with 8 bases between. This CDR3 contains 15 residues. The variable domain in full, with the rest retrieved from reference TRBV18 and TRBJ1-4, is NAGVMQNPRHLVRRRGQEARLRCSPMKGHSHVYWYRQLPEEGLKFMVYLQKENIIDESGMPKERFSAEFPKEGPSILRIQQVVRGDSAAYFCASSPHKGTNEKLFFGSGTQLSVL.

The chain is built from TRBV5-1 and TRBJ2-1; possible D gene TRBD1, 6 bases. Germline assignment: CDR1 SGHRS and CDR2 YFSETQ. The CDR3 consists of 14 residues. V shed 6 bases and J shed 4 bases, with 14 bases lying between them. CDR3 DNA sequence: TGCGCCAGCACCACCTCAGGGGTTTACAATGAGCAGTTCTTC. It codes for CASTTSGVYNEQFF.

The J gene is TRBJ2-7, the V gene TRBV25-1; perhaps D is TRBD1 or TRBD2 (5 bases each). CDR3 size: 14 residues. Germline assignment: CDR1 MGHDK and CDR2 SYGVNS. The germline V and J ends were trimmed by 6 bases and 5 bases, with 17 bases remaining between them. CDR3 bases: TGTGCCAGCAGCGACCCGGGACGGATTAACGAGCAGTACTTC. It specifies CASSDPGRINEQYF.

The genes are TRBV7-5 and TRBJ1-1. TRBV7-5 is reported as a pseudogene. The CDR3 is 15 residues long. CDR3 sequence: CASSSLAGASTEAFF. DNA of the CDR3: TGTGCCAGCAGCTCACTGGCCGGGGCGAGCACTGAAGCTTTCTTT.

The genes are TRBV18 and TRBJ2-7; 12 positions match TRBD2. The germline CDR1 and CDR2 sequences are KGHSH and LQKENI. The trim removed 3 bases at V and 0 bases at J, leaving 9 bases unmatched. The CDR3 is 18 residues long. The CDR3 region is CASSPFKLAGGSSYEQYF. The CDR3 DNA reads TGTGCCAGCTCACCTTTCAAACTAGCGGGAGGAAGCTCCTACGAGCAGTACTTC.

The V gene is TRBV5-4, the J gene TRBJ2-6; D remains unclear. Trimming removed 0 bases from V and 0 bases from J, with 10 bases in between. Germline CDR1 is SGHNT and CDR2 is YYREEE (reference sequence). The CDR3 runs 17 residues. CDR3 sequence reads: CASSLDSIASGANVLTF. CDR3 nucleotide sequence: TGTGCCAGCAGCTTGGACAGTATCGCCTCTGGGGCCAACGTCCTGACTTTC.

The rearrangement links TRBV6-5 to TRBJ2-7, with 10 bases identical to TRBD2. The CDR3 has 14 amino acids. Germline V gene sequence: CDR1 MNHEY, CDR2 SVGAGI. With V trimmed by 6 bases and J by 3 bases, 5 bases remained unmatched. CDR3 nucleotide sequence: TGTGCCAGCAGCCCCAGGACTAGCGGCTACGAGCAGTACTTC. It is translated as CASSPRTSGYEQYF.

The chain recombines TRBV28 with TRBJ2-5, with TRBD1 matching over 7 bases. The CDR3 sequence is 14 residues long. V trimming: 2 bases; J trimming: 5 bases; junction bases outside the gene matches: 5. The V gene's germline CDR1 is MDHEN and CDR2 SYDVKM. The CDR3 here is CASSLRGGPETQYF. For the CDR3, the DNA is TGTGCCAGCAGTTTAAGAGGGGGCCCTGAGACCCAGTACTTC.